This entry lists 7 T cell receptor beta chains sequenced from one sample in a study of metastatic and nonmetastatic thyroid tumors. TCRdb ran MiXCR on the PCR reads. This sample has about 82,000 clones, with around 12% found just once. Each patient went into thyroid surgery without having received any treatment. Material: tumor tissue. The receptor set was obtained from a female donor with papillary thyroid cancer or a benign thyroid nodule (not recorded which). Some clones in this sample may be carry-over from other donors' samples.

This clone has only a few counts. This may be a read error: a much more frequent sequence differs by one nucleotide. The V call is TRBV19, the J call TRBJ1-3, with D possibly TRBD1 on 5 matching bases. The length of the CDR3 is 15 residues. Germline V gene data show CDR1 as LNHDA and CDR2 as SQIVND (reference sequence). The CDR3 reads CASSTLAGVGSTIYF. In nucleotides, the CDR3 is TGTGCCAGTAGTACCCTCGCGGGGGTTGGAAGCACCATATATTTT.

The table lists this clone with many counts. J is TRBJ2-1 and V is TRBV12-5, with D possibly TRBD2 on 6 matching bases. CDR1 LGHNT and CDR2 FRNRAP come from the germline V gene. The CDR3 is 14 residues long. Trimming shortened V by 1 base and J by 6 bases, and 10 bases separated the two germline ends. CDR3 DNA: TGTGCTAGTGGTTTGGGAGGAGCGGGCAATGAGCAGTTCTTC. This translates into CASGLGGAGNEQFF.

This clone was counted ten times or more. This sequence joins TRBV24-1 and TRBJ2-1; 9 bases map to TRBD2. In germline, CDR1 is KGHDR, CDR2 SFDVKD. With 4 bases clipped from V and 2 bases from J, the junction kept 5 bases outside the gene matches. This CDR3 is 16 amino acids long. Here the CDR3 reads CATSDRSGRPYNEQFF. CDR3 sequence (DNA): TGTGCCACCAGTGACCGTAGCGGGAGACCCTACAATGAGCAGTTCTTC.

The J gene is TRBJ2-1, the V gene TRBV5-1; the match to TRBD2 covers 12 bases. This CDR3 is 16 amino acids long. V was pared by 4 bases and J by 4 bases, with 6 bases of the junction left unmatched. Per the germline V gene, CDR1 is SGHRS and CDR2 is YFSETQ. The CDR3 spells CASSLRTSGVYNEQFF. CDR3 sequence (DNA): TGCGCCAGCAGCCTACGGACTAGCGGGGTTTACAATGAGCAGTTCTTC.

This clone was detected ten times or more. This chain uses TRBV15 with TRBJ2-6, with TRBD1 as a possible D gene (7 bases). The CDR3 covers 18 residues. V shed 8 bases and J shed 1 base, with 21 bases lying between them. CDR1 and CDR2 (germline): LNHNV, YYDKDF (reference sequence). As DNA, the CDR3 is TGTGCCACCCTTCTGTCAGGGGGGCTGAATTCTGGGGCCAACGTCCTGACTTTC. Its translation: CATLLSGGLNSGANVLTF.

This clone has a handful of counts. This rearrangement joins TRBV4-1 to TRBJ2-5, with D tentatively TRBD1 or TRBD2 (5 bases each). The CDR3 consists of 17 residues. Germline CDR1 MGHRA, CDR2 YSYEKL. V lost 0 bases and J lost 5, with 19 bases in between. The CDR3 DNA sequence: TGCGCCAGCAGCCAAGATCTCTACGGGGCGGGCGGGGAGACCCAGTACTTC. Translation gives CASSQDLYGAGGETQYF.

This clone was found a few times. Possible read error: a much larger clone is one base away. CDR3 protein: CASSERILTGNTIYF. CDR3 DNA: TGTGCCAGCAGTGAGCGGATTTTAACTGGAAACACCATATATTTT. J is TRBJ1-3 and V is TRBV6-1; D gene ambiguous. The ends were cut back, 3 bases at V and 2 bases at J, with 11 bases in the middle. This CDR3 has 15 residues. Germline V gene sequence: CDR1 MNHNS, CDR2 SASEGT.